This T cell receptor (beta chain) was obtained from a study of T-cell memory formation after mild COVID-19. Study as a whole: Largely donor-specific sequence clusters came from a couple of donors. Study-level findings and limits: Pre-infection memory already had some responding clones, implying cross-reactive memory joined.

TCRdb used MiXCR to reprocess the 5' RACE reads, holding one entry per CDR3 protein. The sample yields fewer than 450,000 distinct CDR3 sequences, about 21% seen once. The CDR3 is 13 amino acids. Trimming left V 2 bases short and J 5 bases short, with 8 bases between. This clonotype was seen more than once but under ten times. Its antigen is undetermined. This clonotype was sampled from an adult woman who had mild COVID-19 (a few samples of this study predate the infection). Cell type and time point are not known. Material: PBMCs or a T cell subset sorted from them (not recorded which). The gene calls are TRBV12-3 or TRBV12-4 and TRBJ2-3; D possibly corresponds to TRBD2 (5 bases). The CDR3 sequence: CASSLQAGDTQYF. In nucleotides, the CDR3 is TGTGCCAGCAGTTTACAGGCGGGAGATACGCAGTATTTT.